This TCR beta chain was observed in a study of blood T cell repertoires in COVID-19 (dated by TCRdb to between 2020 and 2021). About the investigation overall: Samples covering the acute and convalescent phases of COVID-19 were provided by collaborators in the United States, Italy and Spain. Where HLA class I and class II types were available, the types were taken from metadata supplied by the sample provider, not from assay-based typing. Nearly every sample came with metadata listing a de-identified subject ID, COVID-19 status, age in years and sex. The samples were drawn from the first 160 participants of the ongoing ImmuneRACE study and from some 1,300 subjects provided by 6 global collaborators. The dataset comprised deeply sampled blood TCRbeta repertoires from subjects exposed to, actively infected with, or recovered from COVID-19. The material from the prospective study consisted of cDNA or gDNA derived from T cells, B-cell-depleted T cells, or PBMCs. The repertoires were released in a freely available public database intended as a resource for research on the immune response to SARS-CoV-2.

In the prospective study, participants were about 18 to 90 years old, resided in about two dozen geographic areas of the United States, and were enrolled through a virtual design. In the prospective study, participants were assigned to cohorts based on the clinical history participants reported in a screening survey and a study questionnaire. ImmuneRACE Cohort 3 recovered participants were defined by two consecutive negative NP/OP PCR tests, healthcare professional clearance, or symptom resolution. In the prospective study, whole blood, serum and a nasopharyngeal or oropharyngeal swab were collected from each participant by mobile phlebotomists. Participants in the prospective study had the option to provide additional blood draws and questionnaires over a roughly 2-month period. Before DNA extraction, blood samples from the prospective study were shipped at room temperature or frozen. The CDR3 measures 14 amino acids from cysteine to phenylalanine. The kept DNA is CDR3 alone, 42 bases in frame from the first base. Looking up the germline V gene yields CDR1 SGDLS and CDR2 YYNGEE. V loses 3 bases, J loses 0 bases, and the germline ends lie 6 bases apart.

A remark on this clone: Its antigen specificity is not known. No qualities accompany the bases; no much larger clone lies one base away.

The immunoSEQ Assay, a bias-controlled multiplex PCR, was used to amplify TCRbeta CDR3 regions from genomic DNA. From the authors' description of their analysis: Nucleated cell counts per sample were estimated from amplification of reference gene primers within the assay. Sequence reads were collapsed and filtered to measure the absolute abundance of every unique TCRbeta CDR3 rearrangement. For each sample, productive Simpson clonality was calculated as the square root of Simpson's diversity index across productive rearrangements. TCRdb obtained this table from immuneACCESS and retained in-frame rearrangements with V and J assigned. These tables miss some clones; where compared with another copy, unresolved V genes account for less than half of the shortfall, and the remainder is unexplained. V, J and clone size were drawn from that table, and D and trimming were deduced from the DNA. Across this sample there are 200,000 or so clones, with about 85% seen only once. The top ten hold 10% to 13% of the sample.

Beyond this particular receptor, the publication reports: How much clinical and demographic metadata was included differed by source and by participant, and the metadata was provided uncurated.

The rearranged chain carries TRBV9 and TRBJ1-4, and TRBD1 may be the D gene, going by 5 matching bases. The sequence was obtained from a man aged 25 to 40 who had recovered from COVID-19. The source material was PBMCs or T cells enriched from blood (not recorded which). The encoded CDR3 is CASSATATNEKLFF. In nucleotides, the sequence is TGTGCCAGCAGCGCGACAGCAACTAATGAAAAACTGTTTTTT.